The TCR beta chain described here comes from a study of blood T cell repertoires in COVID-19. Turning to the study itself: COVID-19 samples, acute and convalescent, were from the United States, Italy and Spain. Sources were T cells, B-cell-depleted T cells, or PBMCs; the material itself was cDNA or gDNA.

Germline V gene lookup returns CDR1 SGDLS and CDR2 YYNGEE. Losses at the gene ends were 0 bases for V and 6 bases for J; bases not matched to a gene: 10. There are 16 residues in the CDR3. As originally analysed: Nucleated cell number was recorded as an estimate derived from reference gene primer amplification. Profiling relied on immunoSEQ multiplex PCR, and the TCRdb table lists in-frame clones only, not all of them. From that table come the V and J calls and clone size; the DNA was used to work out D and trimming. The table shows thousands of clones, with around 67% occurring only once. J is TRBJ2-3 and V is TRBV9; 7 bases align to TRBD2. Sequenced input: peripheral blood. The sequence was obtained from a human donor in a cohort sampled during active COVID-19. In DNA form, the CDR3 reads TGTGCCAGCAGCGTAGTAGGGACTACTAATCGGGATACGCAGTATTTT. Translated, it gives CASSVVGTTNRDTQYF.